A single sample gave rise to the 20 T cell receptor beta chains below, sequenced in a study of CD8 T cells in Susac syndrome. After extraction with the RNeasy kit, roughly 0.45 to 1 ug of the RNA was reverse transcribed using random hexamers. TCRdb passed the immunoSEQ multiplex PCR reads through MiXCR, listing each CDR3 protein once. This table holds more than 100,000 distinct CDR3 sequences, 65% to 90% found once. Sequenced material: CD8+ T cells from PBMCs. The receptors here all came from a human donor with multiple sclerosis.

For the CDR3, the DNA is TGTGCCACTAGGGACAGGACGAACACTGAAGCTTTCTTT. This encodes CATRDRTNTEAFF. The chain employs TRBV10-3 and TRBJ1-1, with 8 bases matching TRBD1. Germline V gene data show CDR1 as ENHRY and CDR2 as SYGVKD. V trimming: 10 bases; J trimming: 1 base; junction bases outside the gene matches: 5. The CDR3 consists of 13 residues.

The V call is TRBV11-3, the J call TRBJ1-1; TRBD1 is a possible D gene (6 bases). Looked up from germline, CDR1 is SGHNT and CDR2 is YENEEA. This CDR3 has 15 residues. The V end lost 5 bases, the J end lost 0 bases, and 13 bases lay between the germline ends. The CDR3 DNA reads TGTGCCAGCAGCCCCCTCGACAGGATGAACACTGAAGCTTTCTTT. This codes for CASSPLDRMNTEAFF.

This chain joins TRBV19 and TRBJ2-2, with a tentative D call TRBD2 (5 bases). The CDR3 runs to 17 residues. CDR1 LNHDA and CDR2 SQIVND come from the germline V gene (reference sequence). V was trimmed by 3 bases and J by 0 bases, leaving 14 bases between them. The CDR3 region is CASSIFGVPTNTGELFF. CDR3 coding DNA: TGTGCCAGTAGTATCTTCGGGGTGCCAACGAACACCGGGGAGCTGTTTTTT.

The chain joins TRBV19 to TRBJ2-3; no firm D call. The germline V and J ends were trimmed by 0 bases and 2 bases, with 3 bases remaining between them. Per germline, CDR1 LNHDA and CDR2 SQIVND (reference sequence). CDR3 length equals 13 residues. CDR3 protein: CASSIDLTDTQYF. The CDR3 coding sequence is TGTGCCAGTAGTATAGACCTCACAGATACGCAGTATTTT.

V is TRBV4-3 and J is TRBJ2-1, with 9 bases identical to TRBD1. Germline-derived CDR1 and CDR2 are LGHNA and YSLEER. V shed 1 base, J shed 4 bases, and the junction held 5 bases outside the gene matches. CDR3 length equals 16 residues. The CDR3 sequence is CASSQGGQGLYNEQFF. CDR3 bases: TGCGCCAGCAGCCAAGGTGGACAGGGGCTATACAATGAGCAGTTCTTC.

The chain joins TRBV4-3 to TRBJ1-1, with D tentatively TRBD1 (5 bases). The CDR3 is made up of 13 amino acids. CDR1 LGHNA and CDR2 YSLEER come from the germline V gene. Between the trimmed V and J ends, which lost 1 base and 7 bases, there was a span of 10 bases. This CDR3 is CASSQAGSSEAFF. CDR3 nucleotide sequence: TGCGCCAGCAGCCAAGCAGGGTCCAGTGAAGCTTTCTTT.

The V gene is TRBV7-9, the J gene TRBJ1-4; tentative D call: TRBD1 (5 bases). The ends were cut back, 4 bases at V and 8 bases at J, with 17 bases in the middle. This CDR3 is built from 15 residues. Germline V CDR1 and CDR2: SEHNR, FQNEAQ (reference sequence). The DNA of the CDR3 is TGTGCCAGCAGCTCAACCAACCCCGGGGCCGAAAAACTGTTTTTT. Translating gives CASSSTNPGAEKLFF.

The V gene is TRBV6-5, the J gene TRBJ1-4; D not certain. V was clipped by 6 bases and J by 10 bases, with 9 bases between them. CDR3 size: 11 residues. Per the germline V gene, CDR1 is MNHEY and CDR2 is SVGAGI. The CDR3 DNA reads TGTGCCAGCAGCTCTTCAGGAAAACTGTTTTTT. It encodes CASSSSGKLFF.

The V call is TRBV3-1, the J call TRBJ2-1; D unresolved. CDR1 and CDR2 from the germline V gene are LGHDT and YNNKEL (reference sequence). The CDR3 covers 15 residues. V shed 0 bases and J shed 9 bases, with 15 bases lying between them. The CDR3 loop is CASSQDVPFSGEQFF. CDR3 DNA: TGTGCCAGCAGCCAAGACGTCCCTTTTAGTGGTGAGCAGTTCTTC.

This sequence joins TRBV7-2 and TRBJ2-1; TRBD2 matches 8 bases. Trimming cost V 2 bases and J 6 bases; bases outside gene matches: 9. The CDR3 spans 16 residues. The germline V gene encodes CDR1 SGHTA and CDR2 FQGNSA. The chain's CDR3 is CASSLLLSGSSNEQFF. CDR3 nucleotide sequence: TGTGCCAGCAGCTTACTGTTAAGCGGGAGTTCCAATGAGCAGTTCTTC.

The J gene is TRBJ2-1, the V gene TRBV19; 11 bases fit TRBD2. From germline, CDR1 is LNHDA and CDR2 SQIVND (reference sequence). The ends lost 8 bases at V and 7 bases at J; junction bases unmatched: 10. The CDR3 is 15 residues long. CDR3 in amino acids: CASGLASGRLNEQFF. The CDR3 region has the DNA TGTGCCAGTGGCTTAGCTAGCGGGAGGTTAAATGAGCAGTTCTTC.

The chain recombines TRBV4-1 with TRBJ2-6; D not certain. In germline, CDR1 is MGHRA, CDR2 YSYEKL. With 6 bases removed from V and 2 bases from J, the gap between germline ends came to 11 bases. CDR3 size: 15 residues. The CDR3 bases are TGCGCCAGCAGGACGGCAGGTGCTGGGGCCAACGTCCTGACTTTC. Translation gives CASRTAGAGANVLTF.

J is TRBJ1-6 and V is TRBV27; D gene unclear. V lost 2 bases and J lost 3, with 14 bases in between. Germline V gives CDR1 MNHEY, CDR2 SMNVEV (reference sequence). CDR3 length: 17 amino acids. This chain's CDR3 is CASSLLFTADYNSPLHF. The CDR3 nucleotides read TGTGCCAGCAGTTTACTTTTCACGGCAGACTATAATTCACCCCTCCACTTT.

The chain recombines TRBV30 with TRBJ2-3, with 8 bases aligning to TRBD2. Unmatched junction bases numbered 15, after V lost 3 bases and J lost 4 bases. CDR1 and CDR2 from the germline V gene are GTSNPN and SVGIG (reference sequence). This CDR3 is built from 17 residues. CDR3 region: CAWSGVKRGGLADTQYF. The CDR3 DNA sequence: TGTGCCTGGAGCGGGGTAAAACGGGGGGGCCTGGCAGATACGCAGTATTTT.

The J gene is TRBJ1-1, the V gene TRBV6-1; a weak D match, TRBD1 (5 bases). The germline gives CDR1 MNHNS, CDR2 SASEGT. The V end was cut by 0 bases, the J end by 1 base, with 9 bases between. CDR3 length equals 15 residues. CDR3 coding DNA: TGTGCCAGCAGTGAAGCGCGGGGGTCGAACACTGAAGCTTTCTTT. It encodes CASSEARGSNTEAFF.

This clonotype was recorded a few times. The rearrangement uses TRBV5-1 and TRBJ2-7; 9 bases fit TRBD1. The germline gives CDR1 SGHRS, CDR2 YFSETQ. The CDR3 totals 15 residues. Trimming removed 4 bases from V and 3 bases from J; junction bases left unmatched: 8. The CDR3 loop is CASSPSGTGHYEQYF. In DNA form, the CDR3 reads TGCGCCAGCAGCCCATCCGGGACAGGGCACTACGAGCAGTACTTC.

The chain joins TRBV4-2 to TRBJ2-2; the D gene is possibly TRBD1 (5 bases). V lost 9 bases, J lost 1 base, and 12 bases lay in between. Germline CDR1 LGHNA, CDR2 YNFKEQ. The CDR3 runs to 14 residues. CDR3 region: CASTLTENTGELFF. The DNA of the CDR3 is TGTGCCAGTACCCTGACAGAGAACACCGGGGAGCTGTTTTTT.

This clonotype has a handful of counts. This chain joins TRBV6-1 and TRBJ2-7; D is unresolved. This CDR3 contains 11 residues. V lost 6 bases, J lost 4 bases, and 7 bases lay in between. Per the germline V gene, CDR1 is MNHNS and CDR2 is SASEGT. In DNA, the CDR3 is TGTGCCAGCAGGAGCTATTACGAGCAGTACGTC. Translated, it gives CASRSYYEQYV.

CDR3 protein: CASSLGQGYDLTQYF. In DNA form, the CDR3 reads TGTGCCAGCAGCTTGGGACAGGGGTATGATCTTACGCAGTATTTT. The rearrangement joins TRBV7-9 to TRBJ2-3; 10 positions match TRBD1. This CDR3 spans 15 amino acids. Germline-derived CDR1 and CDR2 are SEHNR and FQNEAQ (reference sequence). J lost 8 bases, V lost 3 bases, and 8 bases had no gene match.

The chain has TRBV7-8 and TRBJ1-4, with D unclear. The CDR3 is 15 residues long. Trimming stripped 1 base from V and 4 bases from J, with 10 bases between. Germline lookup yields CDR1 SGHVS and CDR2 FQNEAQ. This CDR3 reads CASSLGGQDNEKLFF. Written as DNA, the CDR3 is TGTGCCAGCAGCTTAGGTGGCCAGGATAATGAAAAACTGTTTTTT.